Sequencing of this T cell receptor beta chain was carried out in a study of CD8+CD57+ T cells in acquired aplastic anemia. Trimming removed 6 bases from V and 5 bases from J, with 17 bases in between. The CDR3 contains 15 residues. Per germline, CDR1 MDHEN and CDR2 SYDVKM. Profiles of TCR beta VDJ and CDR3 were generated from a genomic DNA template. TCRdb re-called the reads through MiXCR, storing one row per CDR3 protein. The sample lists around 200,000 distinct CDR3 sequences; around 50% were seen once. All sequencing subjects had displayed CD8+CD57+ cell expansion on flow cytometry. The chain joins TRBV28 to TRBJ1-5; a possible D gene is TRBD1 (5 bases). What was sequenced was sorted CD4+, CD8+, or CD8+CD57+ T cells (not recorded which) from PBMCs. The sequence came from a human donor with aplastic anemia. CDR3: CASRSAGTYDQPQHF. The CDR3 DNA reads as TGTGCCAGCAGGTCTGCCGGGACCTACGATCAGCCCCAGCATTTT.